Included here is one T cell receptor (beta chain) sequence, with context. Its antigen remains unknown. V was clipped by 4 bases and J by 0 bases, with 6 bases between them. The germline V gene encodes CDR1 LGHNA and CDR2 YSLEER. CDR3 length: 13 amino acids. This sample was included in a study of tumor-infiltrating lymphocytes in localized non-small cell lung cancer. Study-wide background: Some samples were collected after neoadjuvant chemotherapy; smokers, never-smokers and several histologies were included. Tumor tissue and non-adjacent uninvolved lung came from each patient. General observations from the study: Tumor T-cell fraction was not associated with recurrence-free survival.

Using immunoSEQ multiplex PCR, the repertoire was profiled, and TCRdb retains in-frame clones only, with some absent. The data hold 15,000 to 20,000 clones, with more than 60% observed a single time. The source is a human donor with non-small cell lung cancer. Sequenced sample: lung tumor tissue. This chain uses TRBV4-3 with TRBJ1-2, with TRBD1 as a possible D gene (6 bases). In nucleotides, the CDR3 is TGCGCCAGCAGCCCAGGGGCTAACTATGGCTACACCTTC. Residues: CASSPGANYGYTF.